The next 6 T cell receptor beta chains were all read from a single sample in a study of shared clonotypes between healthy human individuals. The assay was immunoSEQ multiplex PCR, and TCRdb's table has in-frame clones only and misses some. Here the sample spans about 2 million clones, about 95% being singletons. As defined, naive CD8 cells were CD45RO-negative and positively selected for CCR7, with terminally differentiated effector memory CD45RA+ cells excluded. Sequencing was done on a sample of naive CD8+ T cells sorted from blood. The receptors derive from a man aged 18 to 30 in good health.

This clone was observed a single time. This chain connects TRBV11-2 to TRBJ1-1; 7 bases are a match to TRBD1. The CDR3 extends over 16 amino acids. V was clipped by 5 bases and J by 0 bases; unmatched bases: 9. Germline V gene data show CDR1 as SGHAT and CDR2 as FQNNGV. This chain's CDR3 is CASSRRATGMNTEAFF. Written as DNA, the CDR3 is TGTGCCAGCAGCCGACGGGCGACAGGGATGAACACTGAAGCTTTCTTT.

The gene calls are TRBV4-1 and TRBJ2-3; the match to TRBD2 covers 9 bases. The CDR3 runs to 17 residues. The V and J ends lost 0 bases and 0 bases, in that order; junction bases with no gene match: 4. Germline V gene sequence: CDR1 MGHRA, CDR2 YSYEKL. CDR3 in amino acids: CASSQEQTSGSTDTQYF. CDR3 DNA: TGCGCCAGCAGCCAAGAGCAGACTAGCGGAAGCACAGATACGCAGTATTTT.

The V and J genes are TRBV10-1 and TRBJ2-2; unclear D gene. This CDR3 is built from 13 residues. Per germline, CDR1 WNHNN and CDR2 SYGVQD (reference sequence). V lost 5 bases, J lost 0 bases, and 4 bases lay in between. Here the CDR3 reads CASSQANTGELFF. The CDR3 DNA reads TGCGCCAGCAGTCAAGCGAACACCGGGGAGCTGTTTTTT.

The gene calls are TRBV27 and TRBJ2-7; 13 bases agree with TRBD2. The CDR3 consists of 14 residues. CDR1 MNHEY and CDR2 SMNVEV come from the germline V gene (reference sequence). V gave up 6 bases and J gave up 9 bases; unmatched junction bases: 8. The CDR3 nucleotides are TGTGCCAGCAGCCTTGGACTAGCGGGGGCCTCGCAGTACTTC. Its translation: CASSLGLAGASQYF.

The chain joins TRBV4-1 to TRBJ1-4; TRBD1 matches at 7 bases. Germline values: CDR1 MGHRA, CDR2 YSYEKL. This CDR3 has 14 residues. V gave up 2 bases and J gave up 8 bases; unmatched junction bases: 5. The CDR3 spells CASSQQGVDEKLFF. CDR3 sequence (DNA): TGCGCCAGCAGCCAACAGGGGGTAGACGAAAAACTGTTTTTT.

This clone has just one count. This chain joins TRBV28 and TRBJ2-7; D ambiguous. CDR1 is MDHEN, CDR2 SYDVKM, per germline. The V end was cut by 8 bases, the J end by 2 bases, with 10 bases between. The CDR3 has 12 amino acids. CDR3 amino acids: CASRAETYEQYF. Here the CDR3 DNA reads TGTGCCAGCCGGGCCGAAACCTACGAGCAGTACTTC. Complete variable domain (other parts from reference TRBV28 and TRBJ2-7): DVKVTQSSRYLVKRTGEKVFLECVQDMDHENMFWYRQDPGLGLRLIYFSYDVKMKEKGDIPEGYSVSREKKERFSLILESASTNQTSMYLCASRAETYEQYFGPGTRLTVT.